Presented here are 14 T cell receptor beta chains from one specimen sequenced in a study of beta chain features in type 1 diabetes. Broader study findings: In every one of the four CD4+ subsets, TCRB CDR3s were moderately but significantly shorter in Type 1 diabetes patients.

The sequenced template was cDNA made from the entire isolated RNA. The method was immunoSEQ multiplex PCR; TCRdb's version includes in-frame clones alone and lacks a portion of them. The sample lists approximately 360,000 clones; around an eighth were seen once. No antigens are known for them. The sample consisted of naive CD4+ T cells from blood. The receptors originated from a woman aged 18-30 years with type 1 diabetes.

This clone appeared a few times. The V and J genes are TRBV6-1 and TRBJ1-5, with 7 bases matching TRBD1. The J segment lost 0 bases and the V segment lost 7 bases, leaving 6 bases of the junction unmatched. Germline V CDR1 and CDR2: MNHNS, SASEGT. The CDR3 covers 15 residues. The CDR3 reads CASITGTVSNQPQHF. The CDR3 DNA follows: TGTGCCAGCATCACCGGGACAGTTAGCAATCAGCCCCAGCATTTT.

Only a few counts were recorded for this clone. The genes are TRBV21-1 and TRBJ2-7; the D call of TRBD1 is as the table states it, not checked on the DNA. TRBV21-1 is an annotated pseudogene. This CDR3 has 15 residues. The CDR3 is CASSNKDRRAYEQYF. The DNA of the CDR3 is TGTGCCAGCAGCAATAAGGACAGGAGAGCCTACGAGCAGTACTTC.

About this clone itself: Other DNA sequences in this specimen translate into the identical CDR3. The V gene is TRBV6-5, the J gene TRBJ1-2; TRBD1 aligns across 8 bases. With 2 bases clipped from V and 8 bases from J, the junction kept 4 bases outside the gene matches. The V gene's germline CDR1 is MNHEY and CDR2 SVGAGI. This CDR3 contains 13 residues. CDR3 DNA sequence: TGTGCCAGCAGTTACGGGCCAGGGGGCGGCTACACCTTC. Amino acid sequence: CASSYGPGGGYTF.

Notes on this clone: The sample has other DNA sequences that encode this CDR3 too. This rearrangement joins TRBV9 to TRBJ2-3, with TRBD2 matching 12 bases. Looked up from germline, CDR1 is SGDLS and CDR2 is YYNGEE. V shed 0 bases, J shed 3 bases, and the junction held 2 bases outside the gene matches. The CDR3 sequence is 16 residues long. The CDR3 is CASSVGTSGVTDTQYF. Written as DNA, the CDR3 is TGTGCCAGCAGCGTAGGGACTAGCGGGGTAACAGATACGCAGTATTTT.

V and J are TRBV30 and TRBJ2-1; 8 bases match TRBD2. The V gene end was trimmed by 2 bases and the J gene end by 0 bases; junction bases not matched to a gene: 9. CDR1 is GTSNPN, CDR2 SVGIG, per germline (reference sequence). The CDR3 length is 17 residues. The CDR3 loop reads CAWSKSGSFSSYNEQFF. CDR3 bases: TGTGCCTGGAGTAAAAGCGGGAGTTTCAGCTCCTACAATGAGCAGTTCTTC.

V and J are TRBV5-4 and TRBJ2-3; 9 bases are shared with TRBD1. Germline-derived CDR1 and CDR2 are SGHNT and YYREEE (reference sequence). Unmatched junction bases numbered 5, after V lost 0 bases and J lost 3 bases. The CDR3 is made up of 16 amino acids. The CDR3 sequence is CASSLGGTGRTDTQYF. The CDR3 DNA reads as TGTGCCAGCAGCTTGGGTGGGACAGGGCGGACAGATACGCAGTATTTT.

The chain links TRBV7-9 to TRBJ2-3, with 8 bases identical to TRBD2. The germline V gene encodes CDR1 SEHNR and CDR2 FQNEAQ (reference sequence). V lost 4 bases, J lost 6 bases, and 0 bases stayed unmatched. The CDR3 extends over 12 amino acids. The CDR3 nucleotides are TGTGCCAGCAGCTCTAGCGGGGATACGCAGTATTTT. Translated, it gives CASSSSGDTQYF.

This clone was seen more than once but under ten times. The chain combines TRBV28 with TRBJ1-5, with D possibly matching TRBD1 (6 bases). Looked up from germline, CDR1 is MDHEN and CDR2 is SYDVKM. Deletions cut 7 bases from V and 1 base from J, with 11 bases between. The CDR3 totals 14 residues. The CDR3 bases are TGTGCCAGCATCGTACAGGGAAGCAATCAGCCCCAGCATTTT. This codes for CASIVQGSNQPQHF.

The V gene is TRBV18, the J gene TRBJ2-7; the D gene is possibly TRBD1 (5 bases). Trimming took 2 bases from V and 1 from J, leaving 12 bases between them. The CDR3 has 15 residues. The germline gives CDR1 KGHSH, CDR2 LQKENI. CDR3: CASSPAGWQSYEQYF. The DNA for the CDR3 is TGTGCCAGCTCACCAGCAGGGTGGCAATCCTACGAGCAGTACTTC. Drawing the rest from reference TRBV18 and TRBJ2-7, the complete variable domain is NAGVMQNPRHLVRRRGQEARLRCSPMKGHSHVYWYRQLPEEGLKFMVYLQKENIIDESGMPKERFSAEFPKEGPSILRIQQVVRGDSAAYFCASSPAGWQSYEQYFGPGTRLTVT.

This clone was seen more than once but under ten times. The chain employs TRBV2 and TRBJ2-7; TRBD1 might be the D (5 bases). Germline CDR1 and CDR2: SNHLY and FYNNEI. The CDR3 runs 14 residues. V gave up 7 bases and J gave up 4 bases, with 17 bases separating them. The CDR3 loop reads CASNRRQQRYEQYF. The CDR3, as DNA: TGTGCCAGCAATCGGAGACAGCAGCGATACGAGCAGTACTTC.

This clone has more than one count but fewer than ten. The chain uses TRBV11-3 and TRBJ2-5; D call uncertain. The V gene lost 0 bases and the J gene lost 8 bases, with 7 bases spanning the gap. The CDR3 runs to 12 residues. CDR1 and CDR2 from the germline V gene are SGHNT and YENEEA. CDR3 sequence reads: CASSLEERTQYF. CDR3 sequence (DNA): TGTGCCAGCAGCTTAGAAGAGAGAACCCAGTACTTC.

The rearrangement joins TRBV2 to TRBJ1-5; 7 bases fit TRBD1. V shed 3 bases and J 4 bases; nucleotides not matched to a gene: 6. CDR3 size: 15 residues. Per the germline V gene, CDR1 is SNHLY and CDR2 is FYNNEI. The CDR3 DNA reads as TGTGCCAGCAGTGAGCCGACAGGGTGGAATCAGCCCCAGCATTTT. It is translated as CASSEPTGWNQPQHF.

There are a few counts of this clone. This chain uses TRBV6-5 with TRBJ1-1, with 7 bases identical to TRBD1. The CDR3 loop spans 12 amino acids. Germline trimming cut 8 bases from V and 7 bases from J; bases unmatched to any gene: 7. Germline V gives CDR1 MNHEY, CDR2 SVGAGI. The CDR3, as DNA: TGTGCCAGCGCGCAATGGACAGGTGAAGCTTTCTTT. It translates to CASAQWTGEAFF.

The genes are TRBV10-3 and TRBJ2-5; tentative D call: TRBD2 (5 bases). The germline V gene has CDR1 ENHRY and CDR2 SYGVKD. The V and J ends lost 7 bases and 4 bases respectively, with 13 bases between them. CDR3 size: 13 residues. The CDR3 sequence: CAITPTGSETQYF. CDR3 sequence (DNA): TGTGCCATCACTCCTACGGGGTCAGAGACCCAGTACTTC.